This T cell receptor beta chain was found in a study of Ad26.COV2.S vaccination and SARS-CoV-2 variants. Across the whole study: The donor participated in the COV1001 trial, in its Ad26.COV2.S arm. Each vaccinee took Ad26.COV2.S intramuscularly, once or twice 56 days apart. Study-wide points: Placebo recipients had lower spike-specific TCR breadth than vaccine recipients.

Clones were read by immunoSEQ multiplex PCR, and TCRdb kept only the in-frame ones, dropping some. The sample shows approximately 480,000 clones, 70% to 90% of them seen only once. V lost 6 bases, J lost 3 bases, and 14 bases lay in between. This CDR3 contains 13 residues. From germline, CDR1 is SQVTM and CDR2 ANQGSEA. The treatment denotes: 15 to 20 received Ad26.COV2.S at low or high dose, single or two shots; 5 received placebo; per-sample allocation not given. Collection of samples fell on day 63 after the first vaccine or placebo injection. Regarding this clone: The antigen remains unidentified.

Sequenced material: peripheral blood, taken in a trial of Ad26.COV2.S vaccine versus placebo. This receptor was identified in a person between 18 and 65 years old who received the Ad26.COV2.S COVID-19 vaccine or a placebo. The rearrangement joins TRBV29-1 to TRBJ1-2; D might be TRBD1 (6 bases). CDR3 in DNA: TGCAGCGTCCAACAGGGAGGCGACTATGGCTACACCTTC. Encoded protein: CSVQQGGDYGYTF.